A selection of T cell receptor beta chains follows, all from one sample in a study of tumor-infiltrating lymphocytes in oesophageal squamous cell carcinoma. One entry per CDR3 protein results from TCRdb running MiXCR on the PCR reads. The data show 20,000 or so distinct CDR3 sequences, around 43% seen once. Sequencing was done on a sample of normal esophageal tissue next to the tumor. These receptors were obtained from a female donor with esophageal squamous cell carcinoma. The CDR3 runs from the conserved cysteine through the conserved F or W.

J,V,CDR3
TRBJ1-1,TRBV3-1,CASSRLDAEAFF
TRBJ1-1,TRBV6-8,CASKGQGATEAFF
TRBJ2-7,TRBV12-3/TRBV12-4,CASSSGQTAPYF
TRBJ1-1,TRBV7-9,CASSEKTVNTEAFF
TRBJ2-3,TRBV7-6,CASRSGTHSGTDTQYF
TRBJ2-2,TRBV6-1,CASSKGTSGSGELFF
TRBJ2-3,TRBV19,CATRERGTDTQYF
TRBJ2-1,TRBV6-1,CASSSPSGSSNEQFF
TRBJ2-3,TRBV10-1,CASQKAGDGTDTQYF
TRBJ2-3,TRBV12-3/TRBV12-4,CASSLRLAGDDTQYF
TRBJ2-7,TRBV6-1,CASSAEGDRAYEQYF
TRBJ1-6,TRBV5-4,CASSLRGDSPLHF
TRBJ2-3,TRBV6-8,CASSYTRADTQYF
TRBJ2-1,TRBV7-9,CASSSISGGTGINDQFF
.,TRBV28,CASSLLGLVHSYEQYF
TRBJ1-2,TRBV10-2,CASKKQGARGYGYTF
.,TRBV5-6,CASSLGGDRGNYEQYF
.,TRBV7-8,CASSHTSGSTYNEQFF
.,TRBV7-2,CASSFTDRNTEAFF
.,TRBV7-3,CASSSGRGTYNEQFF
TRBJ2-7,TRBV6-1,CASSRSGPSSTYEQYF
TRBJ2-3,TRBV5-1,CASSLEDSQGTDTQYF
TRBJ2-1,TRBV5-4,CASSLKAKGNEQFF
TRBJ1-5,TRBV7-2,CASSLGPSHGGDQPQHF
TRBJ1-1,TRBV20-1,CSARKGGLNTEAFF
TRBJ2-5,TRBV7-9,CASSLARAQETQYF
TRBJ2-2,TRBV18,CASSPQGYTGELFF
TRBJ2-5,TRBV18,CASSPGETQYF
TRBJ2-1,TRBV24-1,CATSDTSGRLQRYNEQFF
TRBJ2-7,TRBV7-2,CASSPRASGIYEQYF
TRBJ1-2,TRBV6-1,CASRPDTASTYGYTF
TRBJ1-3,TRBV6-1,CASSALVNTIYF
.,TRBV6-1,CASSEDQHGTSGHGYTF
.,TRBV18,CASSLGGLEQYF
.,TRBV6-8,CASSTGHEQYF
.,TRBV7-2,CASSLVSAAGEAFF
TRBJ1-1,TRBV6-1,CASTNLWGIKEAFF
.,TRBV11-2,CASSLFGQVGVNYGYTF
TRBJ2-1,TRBV24-1,CATSDGTAYNEQFF
TRBJ2-5,TRBV7-9,CASSFAGAGETQYF
TRBJ1-1,TRBV5-1,CASSLVPDSNTEAFF
TRBJ2-5,TRBV7-6,CASSLKRLAERGPETQYF
TRBJ2-3,TRBV6-6,CASSYATRGTDTQYF